The 20 T cell receptor beta chains below come from one sample, sequenced in a study of T cell responses to AZD1222 COVID-19 vaccine. The table came from immunoSEQ multiplex PCR; TCRdb's copy has only in-frame clones and leaves some out. This repertoire shows 70,000 to 95,000 clones, about nine tenths found once; its top ten account for approximately 10%. The source material was peripheral blood, sampled 28 days after the second AZD1222 dose. The source of these receptors is an adult who received the AZD1222 COVID-19 vaccine.

The V gene is TRBV15, the J gene TRBJ1-4; the D gene is possibly TRBD1 (6 bases). The V gene lost 5 bases and the J gene lost 8 bases, with 15 bases spanning the gap. This CDR3 contains 14 residues. CDR1 LNHNV and CDR2 YYDKDF come from the germline V gene (reference sequence). CDR3 DNA: TGTGCCACCAGCTGGGGGCAGGGGAACGAAAAACTGTTTTTT. Translating gives CATSWGQGNEKLFF. The full variable domain, with the rest looked up from reference TRBV15 and TRBJ1-4, is DAMVIQNPRYQVTQFGKPVTLSCSQTLNHNVMYWYQQKSSQAPKLLFHYYDKDFNNEADTPDNFQSRRPNTSFCFLDIRSPGLGDTAMYLCATSWGQGNEKLFFGSGTQLSVL.

This chain joins TRBV12-5 and TRBJ1-2; the D is unclear. The ends were cut back, 4 bases at V and 2 bases at J, with 17 bases in the middle. The CDR3 length is 16 residues. Germline V gives CDR1 LGHNT, CDR2 FRNRAP. This CDR3 reads CASGSLRELWNYGYTF. Written as DNA, the CDR3 is TGTGCTAGTGGTTCCCTCCGGGAGTTATGGAACTATGGCTACACCTTC. The whole variable domain, filled in from reference TRBV12-5 and TRBJ1-2, reads DARVTQTPRHKVTEMGQEVTMRCQPILGHNTVFWYRQTMMQGLELLAYFRNRAPLDDSGMPKDRFSAEMPDATLATLKIQPSEPRDSAVYFCASGSLRELWNYGYTFGSGTRLTVV.

This chain joins TRBV19 and TRBJ1-6; possible D gene TRBD1, 6 bases. Germline V gene lookup returns CDR1 LNHDA and CDR2 SQIVND (reference sequence). The CDR3 length is 14 residues. V lost 5 bases and J lost 9, with 14 bases in between. The CDR3 sequence: CASSPGEGVSPLHF. For the CDR3, the DNA is TGTGCCAGTAGTCCCGGGGAGGGGGTTTCACCCCTCCACTTT.

The chain links TRBV9 to TRBJ2-1; 9 bases are a match to TRBD2. Germline V gives CDR1 SGDLS, CDR2 YYNGEE. This CDR3 region has 14 residues. With 4 bases clipped from V and 7 bases from J, the junction kept 6 bases outside the gene matches. The CDR3 coding sequence is TGTGCCAGCAGCCTGGGACTAGCTCCAAATGAGCAGTTCTTC. This gives the protein CASSLGLAPNEQFF.

In DNA form, the CDR3 reads TGTGCCAGCTCACCTCTCCTGAGGAGCGGGGACGAGCAGTTCTTC. It translates to CASSPLLRSGDEQFF. This chain links TRBV18 with TRBJ2-1, with 7 bases aligning to TRBD2. The junction had 12 bases not matched to a gene; V was cut back by 3 bases and J by 10 bases. CDR1 is KGHSH and CDR2 is LQKENI in the germline V gene. The CDR3 length is 15 residues.

The CDR3 DNA sequence: TGTGCCAGCAGGGGACAGGGATCCTACAATGAGCAGTTCTTC. This sequence encodes CASRGQGSYNEQFF. The rearrangement links TRBV28 to TRBJ2-1; 9 bases match TRBD1. Germline V gene sequence: CDR1 MDHEN, CDR2 SYDVKM. Trimming at V came to 6 bases and at J to 1 base, leaving 1 base not matched to a gene. The CDR3 spans 14 residues.

This rearrangement joins TRBV28 to TRBJ2-5; D possibly corresponds to TRBD2 (7 bases). V was shortened by 3 bases and J by 5 bases, with 16 bases between the two germline ends. CDR3 length: 15 amino acids. CDR1 and CDR2 (germline): MDHEN, SYDVKM. In nucleotides, the CDR3 is TGTGCCAGCAGTTTCCGGGGGGCCGTTGGGGAGACCCAGTACTTC. As protein: CASSFRGAVGETQYF.

The rearrangement joins TRBV5-1 to TRBJ1-2; D unclear. This CDR3 has 15 amino acids. V was pared by 4 bases and J by 2 bases, with 15 bases between. The germline gives CDR1 SGHRS, CDR2 YFSETQ. CDR3 protein: CASSSGLSANYGYTF. DNA for the CDR3: TGCGCCAGCAGCAGCGGACTCTCGGCGAACTATGGCTACACCTTC.

As to this clone: Other DNA sequences in this sample translate to the same CDR3. This sequence joins TRBV18 and TRBJ1-2, with a tentative D call TRBD1 (6 bases). The V end lost 3 bases, the J end lost 0 bases, and 8 bases lay between the germline ends. This CDR3 contains 14 residues. Germline CDR1 reads KGHSH; CDR2 reads LQKENI. CDR3 DNA: TGTGCCAGCTCACCGGACAGAGCTAACTATGGCTACACCTTC. Translation gives CASSPDRANYGYTF. Full variable domain (rest looked up from reference TRBV18 and TRBJ1-2): NAGVMQNPRHLVRRRGQEARLRCSPMKGHSHVYWYRQLPEEGLKFMVYLQKENIIDESGMPKERFSAEFPKEGPSILRIQQVVRGDSAAYFCASSPDRANYGYTFGSGTRLTVV.

The chain uses TRBV27 and TRBJ2-1, with 9 bases that match TRBD2. The length of the CDR3 is 15 residues. Germline assignment: CDR1 MNHEY and CDR2 SMNVEV (reference sequence). The V and J ends lost 5 bases and 4 bases, in that order; junction bases with no gene match: 6. DNA of the CDR3: TGTGCCAGCAGTAAGACTAGCGGCAGGTACAATGAGCAGTTCTTC. Translating it yields CASSKTSGRYNEQFF.

The rearrangement uses TRBV28 and TRBJ1-5, with D maybe TRBD1 (5 bases). The CDR3 loop spans 17 amino acids. The germline gives CDR1 MDHEN, CDR2 SYDVKM. Trimming pared 8 bases from V and 4 bases from J, leaving 24 bases between. The CDR3 DNA is TGTGCCAGCTACACCGGTATTAGTTCCAGGGAAAATCAGCCCCAGCATTTT. It specifies CASYTGISSRENQPQHF.

This clone was picked up one time. This chain links TRBV11-2 with TRBJ2-7, with TRBD2 identical over 9 bases. The ends lost 5 bases at V and 2 bases at J; junction bases unmatched: 7. Germline CDR1 SGHAT, CDR2 FQNNGV. This CDR3 spans 15 amino acids. The CDR3 region has the DNA TGTGCCAGCAGCCCGCCTAGCGGGGCTGCCTACGAGCAGTACTTC. This gives the protein CASSPPSGAAYEQYF.

The genes are TRBV2 and TRBJ2-3, with 14 positions matching TRBD2. V gave up 2 bases and J gave up 5 bases; unmatched junction bases: 9. The V gene's germline CDR1 is SNHLY and CDR2 FYNNEI. The CDR3 is 18 residues long. CDR3 residues: CASSEIPGLAGVRDTQYF. DNA for the CDR3: TGTGCCAGCAGTGAAATCCCGGGACTAGCGGGAGTTAGAGATACGCAGTATTTT.

V and J are TRBV5-1 and TRBJ1-1; 7 bases match TRBD1. The CDR3 runs 18 residues. After removal of 7 bases from V and 8 bases from J, the junction contained 26 bases not matched to a gene. Per germline, CDR1 SGHRS and CDR2 YFSETQ. This CDR3 reads CASGTSHRGYLGRREAFF. Here the CDR3 DNA reads TGCGCCAGCGGAACCAGTCACAGGGGCTATTTGGGTCGTCGGGAAGCTTTCTTT. Full variable domain (missing parts from reference TRBV5-1 and TRBJ1-1): KAGVTQTPRYLIKTRGQQVTLSCSPISGHRSVSWYQQTPGQGLQFLFEYFSETQRNKGNFPGRFSGRQFSNSRSEMNVSTLELGDSALYLCASGTSHRGYLGRREAFFGQGTRLTVV.

As for this clone: The same CDR3 also results from other DNA sequences found in this sample. The chain carries TRBV5-1 and TRBJ2-2; D might be TRBD1 (5 bases). Trimming stripped 0 bases from V and 1 base from J, with 7 bases between. CDR1 and CDR2 (germline): SGHRS, YFSETQ. The CDR3 runs to 15 residues. The DNA of the CDR3 is TGCGCCAGCAGCTTGGGACAGTTGAACACCGGGGAGCTGTTTTTT. Its translation is CASSLGQLNTGELFF. Using reference TRBV5-1 and TRBJ2-2 for the parts outside the CDR3, the full variable domain is KAGVTQTPRYLIKTRGQQVTLSCSPISGHRSVSWYQQTPGQGLQFLFEYFSETQRNKGNFPGRFSGRQFSNSRSEMNVSTLELGDSALYLCASSLGQLNTGELFFGEGSRLTVL.

V and J are TRBV9 and TRBJ1-2, with TRBD1 matching over 8 bases. CDR1 is SGDLS and CDR2 is YYNGEE in the germline V gene. The CDR3 runs to 16 residues. Trimming took 0 bases from V and 4 from J; bases not matched to a gene: 8. The CDR3 spells CASSVATGQGSYGYTF. In DNA form, the CDR3 reads TGTGCCAGCAGCGTAGCTACAGGACAGGGATCCTATGGCTACACCTTC. The full variable domain, its missing parts supplied by reference TRBV9 and TRBJ1-2, is DSGVTQTPKHLITATGQRVTLRCSPRSGDLSVYWYQQSLDQGLQFLIQYYNGEERAKGNILERFSAQQFPDLHSELNLSSLELGDSALYFCASSVATGQGSYGYTFGSGTRLTVV.

This chain connects TRBV6-1 to TRBJ1-3; unclear D gene. Trimming shortened V by 5 bases and J by 0 bases, and 8 bases separated the two germline ends. Germline CDR1 and CDR2: MNHNS and SASEGT. CDR3 length: 14 residues. The CDR3 DNA follows: TGTGCCAGCAGTCCTCCCAACTCTGGAAACACCATATATTTT. Its translation is CASSPPNSGNTIYF.

The chain has TRBV20-1 and TRBJ1-4; D is perhaps TRBD1 (5 bases). The germline CDR1 and CDR2 sequences are DFQATT and SNEGSKA (reference sequence). There are 15 residues in the CDR3. V lost 3 bases and J 2 bases, leaving 13 bases between the germline ends. The CDR3 loop is CSASFGGATNEKLFF. CDR3 nucleotide sequence: TGCAGTGCTAGTTTCGGGGGAGCGACTAATGAAAAACTGTTTTTT.

The V and J genes are TRBV11-3 and TRBJ2-6; D may be TRBD2 (5 bases). The V end lost 1 base, the J end lost 0 bases, and 7 bases lay between the germline ends. Looked up from germline, CDR1 is SGHNT and CDR2 is YENEEA. The CDR3 extends over 16 amino acids. The CDR3 sequence: CASSLGEFSGANVLTF. CDR3 DNA: TGTGCCAGCAGCTTAGGGGAGTTCTCTGGGGCCAACGTCCTGACTTTC. Drawing the rest from reference TRBV11-3 and TRBJ2-6, the complete variable domain is EAGVVQSPRYKIIEKKQPVAFWCNPISGHNTLYWYLQNLGQGPELLIRYENEEAVDDSQLPKDRFSAERLKGVDSTLKIQPAELGDSAVYLCASSLGEFSGANVLTFGAGSRLTVL.

DNA of the CDR3: TGTGCCAGCAGTTACCATGGGAGGAGGGGTAATGGCTACACCTTC. Amino acid sequence: CASSYHGRRGNGYTF. The chain uses TRBV6-5 and TRBJ1-2; D possibly corresponds to TRBD1 (5 bases). Trimming cost V 2 bases and J 6 bases, with 16 bases left between them. Germline-derived CDR1 and CDR2 are MNHEY and SVGAGI. There are 15 residues in the CDR3.